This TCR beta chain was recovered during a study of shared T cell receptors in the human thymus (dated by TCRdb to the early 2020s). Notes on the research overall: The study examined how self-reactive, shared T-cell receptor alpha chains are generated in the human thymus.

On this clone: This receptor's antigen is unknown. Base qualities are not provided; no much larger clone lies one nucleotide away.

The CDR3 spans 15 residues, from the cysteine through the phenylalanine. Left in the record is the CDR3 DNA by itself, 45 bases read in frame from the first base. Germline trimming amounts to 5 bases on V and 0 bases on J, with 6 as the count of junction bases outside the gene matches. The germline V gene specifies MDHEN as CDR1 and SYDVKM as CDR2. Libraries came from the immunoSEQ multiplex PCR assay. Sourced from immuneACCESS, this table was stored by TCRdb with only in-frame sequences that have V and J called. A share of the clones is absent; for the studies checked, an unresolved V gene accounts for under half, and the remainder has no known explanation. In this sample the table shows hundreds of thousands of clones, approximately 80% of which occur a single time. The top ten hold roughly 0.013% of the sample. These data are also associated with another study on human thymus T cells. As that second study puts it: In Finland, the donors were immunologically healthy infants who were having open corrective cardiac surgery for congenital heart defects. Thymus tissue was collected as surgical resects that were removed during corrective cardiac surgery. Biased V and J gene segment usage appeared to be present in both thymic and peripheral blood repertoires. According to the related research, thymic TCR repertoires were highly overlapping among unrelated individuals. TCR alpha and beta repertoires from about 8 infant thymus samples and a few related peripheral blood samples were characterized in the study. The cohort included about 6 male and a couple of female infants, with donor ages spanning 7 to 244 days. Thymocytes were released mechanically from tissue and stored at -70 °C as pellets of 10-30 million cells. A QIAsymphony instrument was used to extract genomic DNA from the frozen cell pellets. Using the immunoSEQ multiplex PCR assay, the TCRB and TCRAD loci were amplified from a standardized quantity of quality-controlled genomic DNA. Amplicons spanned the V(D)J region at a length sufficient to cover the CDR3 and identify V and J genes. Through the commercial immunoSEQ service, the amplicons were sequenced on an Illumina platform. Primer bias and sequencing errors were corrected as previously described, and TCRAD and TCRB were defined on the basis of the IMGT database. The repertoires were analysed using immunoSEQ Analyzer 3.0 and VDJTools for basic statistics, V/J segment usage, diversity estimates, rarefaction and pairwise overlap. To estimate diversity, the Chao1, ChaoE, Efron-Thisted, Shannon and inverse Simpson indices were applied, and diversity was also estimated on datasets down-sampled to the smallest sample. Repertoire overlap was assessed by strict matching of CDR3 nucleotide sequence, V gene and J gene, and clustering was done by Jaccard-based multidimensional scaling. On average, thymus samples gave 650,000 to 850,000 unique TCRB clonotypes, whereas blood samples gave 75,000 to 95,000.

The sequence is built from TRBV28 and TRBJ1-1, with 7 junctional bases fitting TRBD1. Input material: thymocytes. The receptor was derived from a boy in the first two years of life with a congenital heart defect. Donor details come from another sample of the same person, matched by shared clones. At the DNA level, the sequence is TGTGCCAGCAGTGGACACAGGGGAGTGAACACTGAAGCTTTCTTT. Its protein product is CASSGHRGVNTEAFF.